Detailed here is one T cell receptor (beta chain). The antigen is unknown. The sample is drawn from a study of Ad26.COV2.S vaccination and SARS-CoV-2 variants. Study details: The authors gave Ad26.COV2.S intramuscularly, either once or twice 56 days apart. Overall study findings and caveats: Higher spike-specific TCR breadth was found in vaccine recipients than in placebo recipients. Once vaccination had occurred, spike-specific CD8+ and CD4+ T cell responses reportedly showed substantial breadth. Analytic work on TCR breadth and depth might have understated the full extent of total T cell responses.

The CDR3 runs 13 residues. Germline V CDR1 and CDR2: LNHDA, SQIVND (reference sequence). Trimming took off 3 bases at V and 7 bases at J, with 10 bases between the two ends. Treatment specified: over 15 received Ad26.COV2.S at low or high dose, single or two shots; about five received placebo; per-sample allocation not given. Each sample was drawn 63 days after the first injection (of vaccine or placebo). Here immunoSEQ multiplex PCR was the method, and the copy in TCRdb shows in-frame clones only, minus some. The sample lists about 440,000 clones; approximately 90% were seen once. This TCR was sampled from a person between 18 and 60 years old who received the Ad26.COV2.S COVID-19 vaccine or a placebo. The sample here was peripheral blood, taken in a trial of Ad26.COV2.S vaccine versus placebo. J is TRBJ2-4 and V is TRBV19, with D maybe TRBD1 (6 bases). The CDR3 DNA sequence: TGTGCCAGTAGTATCGGGCAGGGGAACATTCAGTACTTC. Its translation is CASSIGQGNIQYF.